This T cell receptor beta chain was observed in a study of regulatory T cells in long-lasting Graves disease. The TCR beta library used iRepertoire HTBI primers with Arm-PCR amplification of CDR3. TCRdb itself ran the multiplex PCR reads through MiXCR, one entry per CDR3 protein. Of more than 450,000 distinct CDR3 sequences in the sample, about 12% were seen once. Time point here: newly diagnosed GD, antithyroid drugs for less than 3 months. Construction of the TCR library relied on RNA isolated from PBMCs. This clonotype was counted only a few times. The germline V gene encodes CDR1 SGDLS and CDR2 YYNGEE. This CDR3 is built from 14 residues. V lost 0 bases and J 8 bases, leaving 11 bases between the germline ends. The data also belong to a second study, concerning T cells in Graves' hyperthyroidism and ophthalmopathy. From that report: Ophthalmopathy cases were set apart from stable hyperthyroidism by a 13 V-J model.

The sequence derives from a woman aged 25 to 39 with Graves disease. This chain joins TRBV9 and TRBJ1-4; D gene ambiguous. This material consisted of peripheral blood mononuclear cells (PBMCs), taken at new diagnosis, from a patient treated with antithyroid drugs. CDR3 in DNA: TGTGCCAGCAGCGTAGCCCCGTTTGGAGAAAAACTGTTTTTT. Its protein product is CASSVAPFGEKLFF.